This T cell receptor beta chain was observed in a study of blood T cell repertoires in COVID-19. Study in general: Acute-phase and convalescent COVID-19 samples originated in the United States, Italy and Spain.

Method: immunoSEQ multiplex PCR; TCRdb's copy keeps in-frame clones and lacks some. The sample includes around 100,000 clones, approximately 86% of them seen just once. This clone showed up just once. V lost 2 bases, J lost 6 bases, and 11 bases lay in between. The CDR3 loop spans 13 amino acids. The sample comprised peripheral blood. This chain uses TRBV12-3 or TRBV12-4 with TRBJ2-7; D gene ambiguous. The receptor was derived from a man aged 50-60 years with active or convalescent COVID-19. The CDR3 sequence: CASSLPHPGEQYF. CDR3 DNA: TGTGCCAGCAGTTTACCCCACCCCGGCGAGCAGTACTTC.